These 6 T cell receptor beta chains were all obtained from the same sample, sequenced in a study of blood T cell repertoires in COVID-19. Generated by immunoSEQ multiplex PCR, the TCRdb table keeps only in-frame clones and is missing some. The repertoire holds about 480,000 clones, 88% seen once, with approximately 1.8% in the top ten. The material sequenced was PBMCs or T cells enriched from blood (not recorded which). The source of these receptors is a woman between 40 and 50 years old who had recovered from COVID-19.

V usage is TRBV5-1 and J usage is TRBJ2-5; 7 bases match TRBD2. Germline V gives CDR1 SGHRS, CDR2 YFSETQ. The CDR3 sequence is 14 residues long. The V segment lost 6 bases and the J segment 5 bases; nucleotides outside the gene matches: 10. Here the CDR3 DNA reads TGCGCCAGCACCCCAGCGGGAACCCAGGAGACCCAGTACTTC. Protein sequence: CASTPAGTQETQYF.

This sequence joins TRBV6-6 and TRBJ1-2, with D perhaps matching TRBD1 (6 bases). In germline, CDR1 is MNHNY, CDR2 SVGAGI (reference sequence). The CDR3 is 17 amino acids. V was cut by 6 bases and J by 6 bases, with 26 bases left in between. CDR3 amino acids: CASRRPLQGIVPDGYTF. Here the CDR3 DNA reads TGTGCCAGCAGGCGACCCTTACAGGGAATAGTTCCTGATGGCTACACCTTC.

The chain couples TRBV10-3 to TRBJ2-5; 10 positions agree with TRBD2. Germline trimming cut 10 bases from V and 3 bases from J; bases unmatched to any gene: 8. Germline V gives CDR1 ENHRY, CDR2 SYGVKD. The CDR3 spans 14 residues. The CDR3 loop reads CATAPSGREETQYF. The DNA of the CDR3 is TGTGCCACAGCCCCTAGCGGGAGAGAAGAGACCCAGTACTTC.

This clone was counted between two and nine times. The rearrangement joins TRBV27 to TRBJ1-2; a weak D match, TRBD1 (6 bases). The CDR3 runs to 14 residues. Germline CDR1 and CDR2: MNHEY and SMNVEV (reference sequence). With 3 bases removed from V and 7 bases from J, the gap between germline ends came to 15 bases. The CDR3 reads CASSFSRGTSGYTF. Here the CDR3 DNA reads TGTGCCAGCAGTTTCAGCAGGGGAACCTCTGGCTACACCTTC.

This sequence joins TRBV29-1 and TRBJ1-2, with unresolved D. Germline V lookup: CDR1 SQVTM, CDR2 ANQGSEA. Trimming removed 4 bases from V and 0 bases from J, with 21 bases in between. The CDR3 totals 17 residues. For the CDR3, the DNA is TGCAGCGTTGCTCCGGTCCACCGACTGAGAGCTAACTATGGCTACACCTTC. It is translated as CSVAPVHRLRANYGYTF.

The rearrangement links TRBV7-6 to TRBJ2-1, with D uncertain. Trimming removed 4 bases from V and 7 bases from J, with 17 bases in between. CDR3 length equals 15 residues. The germline CDR1 and CDR2 sequences are SGHVS and FNYEAQ. CDR3 nucleotides: TGTGCCAGCAGCTCATCACCCCGGAGTTTGAATGAGCAGTTCTTC. Its protein product is CASSSSPRSLNEQFF.